The table lists the clone carrying this TCR beta chain with a count of one. This sample was taken from a study of T cell responses to AZD1222 COVID-19 vaccine. CDR3 length: 15 amino acids. Germline assignment: CDR1 MNHNS and CDR2 SASEGT. Deletions cut 2 bases from V and 2 bases from J, with 10 bases between. The assay was immunoSEQ multiplex PCR, and TCRdb's table has in-frame clones only and misses some. The table lists about 68,000 clones, about nine tenths of them singletons. This TCR derives from an adult in good health. The chain uses TRBV6-1 and TRBJ2-1; D might be TRBD1 (5 bases). This specimen consisted of peripheral blood, obtained on day 0 of AZD1222 vaccination. The CDR3 region has the DNA TGTGCCAGCAGTGAATTCCAGGGCCCCTACAATGAGCAGTTCTTC. Its translation is CASSEFQGPYNEQFF.